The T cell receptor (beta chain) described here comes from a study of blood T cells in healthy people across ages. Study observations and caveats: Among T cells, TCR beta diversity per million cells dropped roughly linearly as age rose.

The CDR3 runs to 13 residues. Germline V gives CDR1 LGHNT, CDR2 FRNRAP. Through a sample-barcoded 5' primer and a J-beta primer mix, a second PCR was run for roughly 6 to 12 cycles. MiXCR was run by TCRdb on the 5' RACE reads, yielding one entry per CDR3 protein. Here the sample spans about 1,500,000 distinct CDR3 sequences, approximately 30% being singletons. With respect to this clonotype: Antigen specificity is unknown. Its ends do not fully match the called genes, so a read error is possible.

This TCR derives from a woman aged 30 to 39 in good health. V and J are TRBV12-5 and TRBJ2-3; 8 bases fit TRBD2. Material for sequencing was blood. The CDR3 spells CASLAGNTDTRYF. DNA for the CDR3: TGTGCTAGTTTAGCGGGGAACACAGATACGCGGTATTTT.